Listed here is a single TCR beta chain. Antigen: not known. The data stem from a study of T cell repertoires in cytomegalovirus infection. Study-level information: Evidence of both CMV infection and a matching HLA type came from public TCR beta signatures.

TCRdb independently ran MiXCR on the reads; one entry per CDR3 protein. The sample yields just over 150,000 distinct CDR3 sequences, about 20% seen once. The CDR3 covers 14 residues. From germline, CDR1 is SGHVS and CDR2 FQNEAQ. V gave up 5 bases and J gave up 4 bases; unmatched junction bases: 3. Whole-study findings and limits: Public TCR beta family frequency separated CMV-and-HLA carriers, including in an independent cohort. Ex vivo responses were dominated by HLA-C-restricted CMV-specific TCR beta clonotypes.

This receptor was identified in a human donor in good health (CMV status not recorded). Some clones in this sample may be carry-over from other donors' samples. J is TRBJ2-7 and V is TRBV7-8; 12 nucleotides match TRBD2. The sequenced sample consisted of PBMCs. CDR3 coding DNA: TGTGCCAGCAGCCAAACTAGCGGGGGGTACGAGCAGTACTTC. Encoded protein: CASSQTSGGYEQYF.